This T cell receptor (beta chain) was recovered during a study of blood T cell repertoires in COVID-19. Study-level background: Samples of COVID-19 (acute and convalescent) were obtained from the United States, Italy and Spain.

The germline V gene has CDR1 LNHDA and CDR2 SQIVND (reference sequence). The CDR3 has 16 residues. Trimming took 6 bases from V and 2 from J; bases not matched to a gene: 8. In the original analysis: Estimation of nucleated cell counts was performed using reference gene primer amplification. This table comes from immunoSEQ multiplex PCR, and its TCRdb copy is limited to in-frame clones, with some not included. The V and J calls and clone size were taken over from that table, and D and trimming were inferred from the DNA. This sample carries roughly 100,000 clones, roughly 82% of them seen once, and the ten largest clones take 3.5% to 5.5%.

The rearrangement joins TRBV19 to TRBJ1-4, with TRBD1 matching 8 bases. The TCR comes from a human donor in a cohort sampled during active COVID-19. The sequenced material came from peripheral blood. The CDR3, as DNA: TGTGCCAGTAGAGGACAGGGCCGAAGGACTAATGAAAAACTGTTTTTT. Translated, it gives CASRGQGRRTNEKLFF.